This is a list of T cell receptor beta chains from one sample in a study of blood T cell repertoires in COVID-19. Libraries were prepared by immunoSEQ multiplex PCR; TCRdb keeps only in-frame clonotypes and omits some of them. This repertoire shows 210,000 or so clones, about 90% found once; its top ten account for about 3.1%. Material for sequencing was PBMCs or T cells enriched from blood (not recorded which). Receptors were obtained from a woman aged 50 to 65 in a cohort exposed to, infected with or recovered from COVID-19 (not recorded which). CDR3s leave out the opening cysteine and the closing phenylalanine or tryptophan.

len	v_gene	j_gene	CDR3aa
13	TRBV27	TRBJ1-5	ASSFEGGGNQPQH
11	TRBV10-3	TRBJ1-2	AISEGGLYGYT
11	TRBV12-3/TRBV12-4	TRBJ2-7	ASSFEIRGEQY
12	TRBV6-2/TRBV6-3	TRBJ1-5	ASSTSDRFLPQH
17	TRBV21-1	TRBJ2-1	ASSKTGARPLLEYNEQF
15	TRBV5-4	TRBJ1-4	ASSSPGQGTTNEKLF
12	TRBV7-9	TRBJ2-4	ASSLGVAKNIQY
15	TRBV3-1/TRBV3-2	TRBJ2-3	ASSQERGGERTDTQY
15	TRBV7-2	TRBJ2-1	ASRAGAAGERWGEQF
15	TRBV28	TRBJ1-4	ASSPPAGSEANEKLF
12	TRBV2	TRBJ1-2	ASRAGTANYGYT
8	TRBV11-3	TRBJ2-7	AGHDYEQY
13	TRBV4-3	TRBJ2-2	ASSQTSGGAEELF